This T cell receptor beta chain was captured in a study of blood T cell repertoires in COVID-19. Participants came from some 23 US areas, aged roughly 18 to 89 years. TCRdb's table, derived via immunoSEQ multiplex PCR, lists solely in-frame clones and lacks some. The profile shows fewer than 450,000 clones, around 90% of them singletons. CDR1 is LGHDT and CDR2 is YNNKEL in the germline V gene (reference sequence). The CDR3 is made up of 17 amino acids. Trimming removed 3 bases from V and 5 bases from J; junction bases left unmatched: 10. Input material: PBMCs or T cells enriched from blood (not recorded which). The chain is built from TRBV3-1 (or the pseudogene TRBV3-2) and TRBJ2-1; 10 positions match TRBD1. This receptor was identified in a woman between 40 and 55 years old with acute COVID-19. In DNA, the CDR3 is TGTGCCAGCAGCCAGGGGGGGACAGGGGAGGAAAACAATGAGCAGTTCTTC. This translates into CASSQGGTGEENNEQFF.